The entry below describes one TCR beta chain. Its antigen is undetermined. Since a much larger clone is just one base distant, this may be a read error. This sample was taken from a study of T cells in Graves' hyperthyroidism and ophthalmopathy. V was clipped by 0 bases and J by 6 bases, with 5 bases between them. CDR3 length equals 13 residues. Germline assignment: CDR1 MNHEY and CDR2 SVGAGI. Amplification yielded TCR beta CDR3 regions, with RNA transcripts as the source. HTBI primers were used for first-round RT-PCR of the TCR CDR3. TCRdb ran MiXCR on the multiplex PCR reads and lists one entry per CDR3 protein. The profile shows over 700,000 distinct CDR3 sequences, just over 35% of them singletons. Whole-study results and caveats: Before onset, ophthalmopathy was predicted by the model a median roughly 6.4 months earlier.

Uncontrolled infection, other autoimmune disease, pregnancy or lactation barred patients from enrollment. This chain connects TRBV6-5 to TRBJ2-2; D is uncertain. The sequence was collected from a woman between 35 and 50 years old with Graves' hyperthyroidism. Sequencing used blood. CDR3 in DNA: TGTGCCAGCAGTTACTCGAAGGCCGGGGAGCTGTTTTTT. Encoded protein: CASSYSKAGELFF.